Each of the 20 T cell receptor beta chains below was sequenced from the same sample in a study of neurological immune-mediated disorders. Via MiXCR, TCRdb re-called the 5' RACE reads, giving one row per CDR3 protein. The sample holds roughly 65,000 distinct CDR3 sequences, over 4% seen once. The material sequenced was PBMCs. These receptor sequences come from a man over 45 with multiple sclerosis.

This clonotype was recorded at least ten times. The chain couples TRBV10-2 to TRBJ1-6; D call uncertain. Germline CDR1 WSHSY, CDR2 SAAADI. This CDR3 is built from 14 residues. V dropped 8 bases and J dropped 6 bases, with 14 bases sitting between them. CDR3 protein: CASLNLGTNSPLHF. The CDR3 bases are TGCGCCAGCCTTAATCTGGGAACTAATTCACCCCTCCACTTT.

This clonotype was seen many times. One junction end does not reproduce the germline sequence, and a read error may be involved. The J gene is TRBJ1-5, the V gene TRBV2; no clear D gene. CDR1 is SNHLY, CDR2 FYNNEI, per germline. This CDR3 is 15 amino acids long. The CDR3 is CASSARQWDNQPQNF. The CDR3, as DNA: TGTGCCAGCAGTGCTCGGCAGTGGGATAATCAGCCCCAGAATTTT.

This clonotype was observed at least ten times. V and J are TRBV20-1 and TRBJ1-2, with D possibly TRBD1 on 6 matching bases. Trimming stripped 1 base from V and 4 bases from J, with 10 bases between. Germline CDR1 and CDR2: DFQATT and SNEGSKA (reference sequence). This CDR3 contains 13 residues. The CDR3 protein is CSARGGAGYGYTF. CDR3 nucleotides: TGCAGTGCTAGAGGGGGGGCAGGCTATGGCTACACCTTC.

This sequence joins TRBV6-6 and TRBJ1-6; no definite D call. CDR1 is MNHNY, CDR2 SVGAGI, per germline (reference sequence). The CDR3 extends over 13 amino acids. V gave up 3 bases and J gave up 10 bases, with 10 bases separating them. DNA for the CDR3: TGTGCCAGCAGTTATGATGGTCGATCACCCCTCCACTTT. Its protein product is CASSYDGRSPLHF.

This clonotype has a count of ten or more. CDR3 loop: CASSLAVTSNEQFF. CDR3 coding DNA: TGTGCCAGCAGCTTAGCTGTGACTAGCAATGAGCAGTTCTTC. The rearrangement uses TRBV7-9 and TRBJ2-1, with a tentative D call TRBD2 (6 bases). Between the trimmed V and J ends, which lost 0 bases and 6 bases, there was a span of 9 bases. From germline, CDR1 is SEHNR and CDR2 FQNEAQ (reference sequence). The CDR3 spans 14 residues. The whole variable domain, remainder taken from reference TRBV7-9 and TRBJ2-1, is DTGVSQNPRHKITKRGQNVTFRCDPISEHNRLYWYRQTLGQGPEFLTYFQNEAQLEKSRLLSDRFSAERPKGSFSTLEIQRTEQGDSAMYLCASSLAVTSNEQFFGPGTRLTVL.

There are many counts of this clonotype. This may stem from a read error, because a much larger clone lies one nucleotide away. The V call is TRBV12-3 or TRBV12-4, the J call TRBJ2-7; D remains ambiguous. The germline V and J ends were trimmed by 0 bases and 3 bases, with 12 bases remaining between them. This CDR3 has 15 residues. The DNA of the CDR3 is TGTGCCAGCAGTTTAGCGCTTGGAAAGTTCTACGAGCAGTACTTC. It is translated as CASSLALGKFYEQYF.

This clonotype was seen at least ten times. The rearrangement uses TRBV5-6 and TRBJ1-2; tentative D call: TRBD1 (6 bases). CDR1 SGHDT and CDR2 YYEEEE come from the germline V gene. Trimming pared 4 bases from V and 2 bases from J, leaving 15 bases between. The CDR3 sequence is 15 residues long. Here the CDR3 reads CASSRPGVPNYGYTF. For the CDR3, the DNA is TGTGCCAGCAGCCGACCAGGGGTCCCGAACTATGGCTACACCTTC. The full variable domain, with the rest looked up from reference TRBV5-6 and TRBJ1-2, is DAGVTQSPTHLIKTRGQQVTLRCSPKSGHDTVSWYQQALGQGPQFIFQYYEEEERQRGNFPDRFSGHQFPNYSSELNVNALLLGDSALYLCASSRPGVPNYGYTFGSGTRLTVV.

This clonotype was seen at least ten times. This CDR3 is CASSSEGAYGYTF. The DNA of the CDR3 is TGTGCCAGCAGTTCTGAGGGAGCCTATGGCTACACCTTC. The rearrangement joins TRBV28 to TRBJ1-2; D is uncertain. The CDR3 is 13 residues long. The ends were cut back, 4 bases at V and 4 bases at J, with 10 bases in the middle. Germline CDR1 reads MDHEN; CDR2 reads SYDVKM.

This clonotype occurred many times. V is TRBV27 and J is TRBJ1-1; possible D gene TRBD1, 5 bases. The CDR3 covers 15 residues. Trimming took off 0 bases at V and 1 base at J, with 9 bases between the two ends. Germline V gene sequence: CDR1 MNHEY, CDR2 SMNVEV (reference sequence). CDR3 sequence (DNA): TGTGCCAGCAGTTTATCCGGGGCTGGGAACACTGAAGCTTTCTTT. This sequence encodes CASSLSGAGNTEAFF.

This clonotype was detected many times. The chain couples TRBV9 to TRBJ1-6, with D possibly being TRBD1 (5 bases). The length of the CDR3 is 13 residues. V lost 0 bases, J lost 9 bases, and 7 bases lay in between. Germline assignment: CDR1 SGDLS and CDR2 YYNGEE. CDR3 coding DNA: TGTGCCAGCAGCGTAGGGGGGGGTTCACCCCTCCACTTT. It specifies CASSVGGGSPLHF.

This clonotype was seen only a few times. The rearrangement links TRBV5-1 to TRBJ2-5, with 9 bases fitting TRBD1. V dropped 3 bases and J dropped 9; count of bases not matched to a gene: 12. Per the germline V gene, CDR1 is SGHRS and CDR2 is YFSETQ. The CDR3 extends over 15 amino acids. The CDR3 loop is CASSSREGQGRAQYF. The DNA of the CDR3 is TGCGCCAGCAGCTCCCGAGAAGGACAGGGGAGGGCCCAGTACTTC.

DNA for the CDR3: TGTGCCAGCTCACCAGGCCCAGCCCACAATGAGCAGTTCTTC. This translates into CASSPGPAHNEQFF. This chain joins TRBV18 and TRBJ2-1; D is unresolved. The CDR3 covers 14 residues. Germline lookup yields CDR1 KGHSH and CDR2 LQKENI. Trimming removed 2 bases at V and 5 bases at J, with 10 bases between.

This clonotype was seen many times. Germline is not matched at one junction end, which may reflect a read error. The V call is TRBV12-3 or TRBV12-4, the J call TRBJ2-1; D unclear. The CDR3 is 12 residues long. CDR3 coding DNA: TGTGCCAGCAGCCAATCCTCCAATGAGCAGTTCTTC. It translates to CASSQSSNEQFF.

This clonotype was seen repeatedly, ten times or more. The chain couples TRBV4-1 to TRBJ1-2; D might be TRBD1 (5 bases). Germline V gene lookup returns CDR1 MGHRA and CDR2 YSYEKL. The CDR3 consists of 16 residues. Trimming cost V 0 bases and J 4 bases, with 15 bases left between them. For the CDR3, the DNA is TGCGCCAGCAGCCAAGATGACCGGGACGACTTCTATGGCTACACCTTC. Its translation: CASSQDDRDDFYGYTF.

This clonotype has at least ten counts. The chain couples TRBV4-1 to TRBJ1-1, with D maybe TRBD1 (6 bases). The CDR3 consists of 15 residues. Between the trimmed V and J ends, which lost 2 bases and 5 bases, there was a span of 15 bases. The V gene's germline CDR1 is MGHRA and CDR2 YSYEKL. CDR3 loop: CASSQSVGGLTEAFF. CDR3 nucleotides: TGCGCCAGCAGCCAATCGGTAGGGGGGCTTACTGAAGCTTTCTTT.

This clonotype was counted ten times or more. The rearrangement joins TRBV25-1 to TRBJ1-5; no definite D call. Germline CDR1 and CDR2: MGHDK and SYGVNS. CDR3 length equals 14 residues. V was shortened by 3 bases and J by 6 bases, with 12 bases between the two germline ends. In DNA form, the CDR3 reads TGTGCCAGCAGTGACGGGAACAGTTTTCAGCCCCAGCATTTT. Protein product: CASSDGNSFQPQHF. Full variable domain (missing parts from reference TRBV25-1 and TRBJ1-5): EADIYQTPRYLVIGTGKKITLECSQTMGHDKMYWYQQDPGMELHLIHYSYGVNSTEKGDLSSESTVSRIRTEHFPLTLESARPSHTSQYLCASSDGNSFQPQHFGDGTRLSIL.

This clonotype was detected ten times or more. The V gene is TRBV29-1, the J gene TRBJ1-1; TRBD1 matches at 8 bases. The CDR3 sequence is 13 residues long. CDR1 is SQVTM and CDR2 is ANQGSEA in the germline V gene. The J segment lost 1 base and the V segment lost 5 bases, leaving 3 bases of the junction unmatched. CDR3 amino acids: CSVKQGGNTEAFF. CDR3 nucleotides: TGCAGCGTTAAACAGGGGGGGAACACTGAAGCTTTCTTT.

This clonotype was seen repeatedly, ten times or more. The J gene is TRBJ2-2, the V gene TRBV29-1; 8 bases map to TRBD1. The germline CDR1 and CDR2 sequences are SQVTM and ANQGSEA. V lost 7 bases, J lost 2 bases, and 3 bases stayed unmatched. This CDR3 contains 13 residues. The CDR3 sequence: CSARGQNTGELFF. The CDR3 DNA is TGCAGCGCCAGGGGGCAAAACACCGGGGAGCTGTTTTTT.

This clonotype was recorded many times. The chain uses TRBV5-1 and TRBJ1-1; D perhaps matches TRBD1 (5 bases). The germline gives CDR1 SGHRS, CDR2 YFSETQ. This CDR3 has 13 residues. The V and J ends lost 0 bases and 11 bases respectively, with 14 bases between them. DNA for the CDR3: TGCGCCAGCAGCTTGGATGTCCGTGGGGCGGCTTTCTTT. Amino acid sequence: CASSLDVRGAAFF.

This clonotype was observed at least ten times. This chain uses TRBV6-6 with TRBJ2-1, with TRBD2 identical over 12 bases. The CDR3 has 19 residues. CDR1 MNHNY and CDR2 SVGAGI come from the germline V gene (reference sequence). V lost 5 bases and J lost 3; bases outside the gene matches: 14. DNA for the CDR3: TGTGCCAGCAGTGCCGGGACTAGCGGGTGGGAAGGTTACTACAATGAGCAGTTCTTC. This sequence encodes CASSAGTSGWEGYYNEQFF.